The T cell receptor (beta chain) under discussion was sequenced for a study of T cell responses to AZD1222 COVID-19 vaccine. The method was immunoSEQ multiplex PCR; TCRdb's version includes in-frame clones alone and lacks a portion of them. The repertoire holds tens of thousands of clones, with over 75% as singletons. Trimming left V 1 base short and J 1 base short, with 6 bases between. CDR1 LGHNA and CDR2 YSLEER come from the germline V gene. The length of the CDR3 is 14 residues. Sequenced material: peripheral blood, taken on day 0 of AZD1222 vaccination. The receptor was isolated from an adult in good health. The J gene is TRBJ2-3, the V gene TRBV4-3, with D unresolved. The CDR3 reads CASSQVVGTDTQYF. The CDR3 DNA is TGCGCCAGCAGCCAAGTGGTAGGCACAGATACGCAGTATTTT.